The present T cell receptor beta chain was sequenced within a study of OX40 agonist ivuxolimab in advanced cancers. As for the study in general: The patients received agonistic anti-OX40 (CD134) antibody ivuxolimab.

As to this clone: Its antigen is currently unknown.

Germline V gene data show CDR1 as SGHRS and CDR2 as YFSETQ. The CDR3 has 15 residues. Trimming stripped 0 bases from V and 7 bases from J, with 13 bases between. Study findings and constraints: Some patients who did not respond also had low normalized T-cell clonal expansion. Clonal expansion among partial responders at 0.1-3.0 mg/kg ranked near the lowest.

Assay: immunoSEQ multiplex PCR; the TCRdb copy retains only in-frame clones and omits some. The table includes around 76,000 clones, approximately 86% detected once. The TCR sequence derives from an adult with an advanced solid tumor such as melanoma, head and neck, liver or kidney cancer. V gene TRBV5-1 combines with J gene TRBJ1-4; D ambiguous. The sequences come from CD4+ or CD8+ T cells sorted from blood, collected in a trial of the OX40 agonist ivuxolimab. CDR3 sequence reads: CASSLAAGGSEKLFF. Here the CDR3 DNA reads TGCGCCAGCAGCTTGGCCGCCGGCGGGAGTGAAAAACTGTTTTTT. The whole variable domain, filled in from reference TRBV5-1 and TRBJ1-4, reads KAGVTQTPRYLIKTRGQQVTLSCSPISGHRSVSWYQQTPGQGLQFLFEYFSETQRNKGNFPGRFSGRQFSNSRSEMNVSTLELGDSALYLCASSLAAGGSEKLFFGSGTQLSVL.